This T cell receptor (beta chain) was identified in a study of control samples from healthy donors and cancer patients. Trimming removed 5 bases at V and 2 bases at J, with 17 bases between. The CDR3 runs 15 residues. Germline V gene data show CDR1 as SGHRS and CDR2 as YFSETQ. The method was immunoSEQ multiplex PCR; TCRdb's version includes in-frame clones alone and lacks a portion of them. The profile covers 100,000 to 150,000 clones, with about 88% appearing a single time and roughly 3.2% taken by the ten largest. The chain carries TRBV5-1 and TRBJ2-7; D unresolved. Sequenced sample: blood. The clonotype originates from a man aged 50 or older in good health. Here the CDR3 reads CASRRSPGLAYEQYF. The CDR3 DNA is TGCGCCAGCAGAAGGAGCCCCGGGCTAGCCTACGAGCAGTACTTC.